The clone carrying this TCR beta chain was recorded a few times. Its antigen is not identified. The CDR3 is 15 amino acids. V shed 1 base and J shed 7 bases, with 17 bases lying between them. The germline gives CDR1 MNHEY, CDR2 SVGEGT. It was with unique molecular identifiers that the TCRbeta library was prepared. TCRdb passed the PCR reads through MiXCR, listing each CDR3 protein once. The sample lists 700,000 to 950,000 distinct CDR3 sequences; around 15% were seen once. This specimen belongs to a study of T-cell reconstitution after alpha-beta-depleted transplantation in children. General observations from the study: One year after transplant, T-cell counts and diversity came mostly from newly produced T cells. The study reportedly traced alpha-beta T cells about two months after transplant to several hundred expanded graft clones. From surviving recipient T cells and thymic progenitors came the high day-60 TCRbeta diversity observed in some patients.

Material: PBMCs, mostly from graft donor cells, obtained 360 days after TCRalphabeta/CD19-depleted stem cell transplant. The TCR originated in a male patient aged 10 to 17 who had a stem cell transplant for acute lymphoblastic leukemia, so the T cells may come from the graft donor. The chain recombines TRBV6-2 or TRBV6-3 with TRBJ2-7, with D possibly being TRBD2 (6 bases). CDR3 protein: CASSYLREPTREQYF. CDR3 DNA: TGTGCCAGCAGTTACTTGCGGGAACCCACCAGGGAGCAGTACTTC.